This entry concerns a single T cell receptor beta chain. It has no known antigen specificity. It has no much larger one-base neighbor in the sample; base qualities were not kept. The germline ends are 17 bases apart after V is trimmed by 7 bases and J by 1 base. From the cysteine up to the phenylalanine, the CDR3 has a length of 15 residues. The retained sequence is limited to the CDR3, 45 bases, with the frame set at the first base. Based on the germline V gene, the CDR1 and CDR2 sequences are SNHLY and FYNNEI. The library relied on the immunoSEQ multiplex PCR assay. For the multiplex PCR, a mixture combining 60 forward primers for TCR Vbeta segments and 13 reverse primers for TCR Jbeta segments was used. Amplification of the CDR3 region of rearranged TCR beta genes was performed with a multiplex PCR assay on genomic DNA. On the Illumina HiSeq System, the amplified TCR beta libraries were sequenced as 87-base-pair reads. The source study handled its data this way. A later analysis counted some 80 million unique TCR beta chains across the 650 to 800 repertoires, and some 11 million of these chains were shared by at least two donors. To remove PCR and sequencing errors, raw reads were error-corrected and collapsed into unique sequences using a nearest-neighbor algorithm that merged closely related sequences. To assign V, D and J gene segments, CDR3 sequences were aligned to IMGT reference sequences. Each retained sequence needed at least a six-nucleotide match to both a V gene segment and a J gene segment. A rearrangement counted as productive if the CDR3 had no stop codons and remained in frame with V and J, and every other rearrangement counted as non-productive. Following IMGT convention, CDR3 was defined as the stretch from the second conserved V-encoded cysteine up to the conserved J-encoded phenylalanine. The earlier analysis of fewer than 750 of the donors excluded sequences that lacked an unambiguous match to a single V gene segment. In an earlier analysis of approximately 590 of the donors, a V segment was called functional when productive rearrangements were above 56.7%, and segregating when the standard deviation between donors exceeded 5%. A statistical classification framework was developed to diagnose cytomegalovirus status using the catalog of TCR beta chain sequences. In a later analysis, V and J genes were assigned by comparing TCR nucleotide sequences against IMGT/GENE-DB human TR gene sequences. In a later analysis, CDR3 sequences and most-parsimonious VDJ recombination scenarios were assigned using the TCRdist pipeline. A later analysis defined each TCR beta chain by its CDR3 amino acid sequence plus V-gene family, and excluded reads lacking a unique V-gene family. A later analysis removed 450 to 600 highly shared, low-generation-probability nucleotide sequences to deal with suspected cross-contamination and a sequencing artifact. For each public chain, a later analysis derived a clonal expansion index from normalized ranks of inferred template counts within each repertoire. In a later analysis, generation probabilities were computed using a VDJ recombination model fitted to out-of-frame rearrangements, and the results were checked against IGoR. A later analysis scored TCR-TCR, TCR-HLA and TCR-CMV co-occurrence with hypergeometric tests, applying a repertoire-size bias correction to TCR pairs. A later analysis estimated false discovery rates by permuting HLA or CMV assignments 20 times. In a later analysis, co-occurring TCRs were grouped with DBSCAN, and TCRdist sequence similarity was added when clustering was performed within HLA-allele-positive subsets. For co-occurrence clustering, repertoires with fewer than 30,000 or more than 120,000 public chains were excluded, along with five or six repertoires with anomalous nucleotide sharing. The table was pulled from immuneACCESS by TCRdb, which kept in-frame rearrangements only. Such tables lose some clones; where checked, under half of the loss comes from unresolved V genes, and the rest has no known cause. From that table come the V and J calls and clone size; the DNA was used to work out D and trimming. This sample has about 160,000 clones in its table, and 65% to 85% of those were observed once. Roughly 6.2% of the sample rests with the top ten.

The source of the sample is a study of cytomegalovirus exposure and HLA in healthy donors (dated by TCRdb to about 2017). With respect to the entire study: In an earlier analysis of fewer than 750 of the donors, 276 Gb of sequence data and 117 million unique TCR beta sequences from roughly 200 million T cells were reported. An early release that covered roughly 600 HLA-typed donors contained 250 to 350 gigabases of sequencing data and around 80 million unique TCR sequences. The genetic ancestry cluster associated with self-reported Caucasian donors included about 81% of the approximately 400 genotyped donors. The study aimed to test whether cataloging public T cell receptors could reveal signatures of past pathogen exposure. Using immunosequencing, the study profiled T cell repertoires from 640 or so subjects and related those repertoires to cytomegalovirus serostatus. In addition to the first cohort of 666 subjects, a separate validation cohort of 130 or so different subjects was used. High-throughput TCR immunosequencing, statistical association of individual TCRs with disease status, and machine learning were combined to predict cytomegalovirus infection status. In a later analysis, previously published TCR beta repertoires from 600 to 850 donors were re-analyzed and high-resolution HLA genotyping was added so that TCR occurrence patterns could be studied. The later analysis used no new phenotypic data to find candidate immune exposures, relying instead on TCR beta sequences and their occurrence across donors. In an earlier analysis of 587 of the donors, high-throughput TCR beta sequencing was used to judge whether each TCR beta V gene segment behaved as functional or pseudogenic. Alongside the repertoire data, information on donor age, sex, ethnicity and CMV serostatus was compiled. Genome-wide SNP genotypes for about 55% of the 666 donors were used in a later genetic analysis, which treated that subset as a discovery cohort. All discovery cohort repertoires had been generated on a single sequencing platform. HLA typing covered class I and class II loci at four-digit resolution. Typing coverage differed by locus: A, B, C, DRB1 and DQB1 were typed in about 620-640 donors, DQA1 in about 550, DPA1 in some 570, and DPB1 in 400 to 490. Several DR-DQ haplotypes were handled as single units for association and clustering, since linkage in the cohort was strong. On average, approximately 250,000 unique TCR beta nucleotide sequences were sequenced per donor among about 400 genotyped donors of the cohort, with roughly 18% of those sequences being non-productive.

The cohort was made up of about 670 healthy bone marrow donors. Cohort members were all nominally healthy when sampled, although unrecorded immune exposures were likely present. The donor was CMV seropositive and belonged to the group of 250 to 300 seropositive cohort members. Every donor gave a peripheral blood sample, and the peripheral blood mononuclear cells from that sample were used for TCR beta sequencing. The Qiagen DNeasy Blood Extraction Kit was used to extract genomic DNA from the blood cell samples. General findings and caveats noted by the study authors: According to a later analysis, parvovirus B19, influenza, CMV and Epstein-Barr virus appeared linked to several top co-occurrence clusters. Across donors, most TCR sequences were observed very rarely, whereas some public TCRs were present in many individuals. In a later analysis, TCR association rates were found to vary across HLA loci, with the most associated TCRs seen for DRB1 alleles and the fewest for HLA-C alleles. Because counts were too low, approximately 18 rarely observed V segments, including chromosome 9 orphons, were excluded from the earlier analysis of around 640 of the donors. A later analysis found that most CMV-associated TCR beta chains appeared HLA-restricted, with HLA associations seemingly driven largely by CMV exposure. Because HLA typing was missing for some donors at each locus, association tests included only the typed subset. In an earlier analysis of fewer than 750 of the donors, most TCR beta V segments were observed in productive rearrangements about 90% or about 30% of the time, broadly matching IMGT annotations. The presence/absence analyses assumed that sequencing depth was roughly uniform across donors, and that assumption may not be true. Some IMGT-functional V segments, including TRBV6-2 and TRBV6-3, could not be told apart with the 87-base-pair reads, so those segments were excluded. According to the authors, the approach could potentially be generalized to other disease states and immunological phenotypes. Immune exposure information for the cohort was limited to CMV serostatus. The classifier was reported to diagnose cytomegalovirus status with high specificity and sensitivity in both the original cohort and the validation cohort. Strong co-occurrence of HLA alleles, especially DR and DQ, made assigning TCR associations to individual alleles difficult. A later genetic analysis reported fewer N-insertions in productive TCRs among donors in an Asian-associated ancestry cluster than the roughly 670-donor mean. In vitro tests confirmed that three of the cytomegalovirus-associated TCR beta chains recognize cytomegalovirus antigens. A further reported finding was that TCR beta sequences accurately predicted the HLA-A and HLA-B alleles for most subjects in the first cohort. The cohort was sequenced for TCR beta chains only, and without alpha or paired-chain data the features that could be detected were limited. A later genetic analysis associated a missense DCLRE1C variant with V-gene and J-gene trimming of TCR beta chains, and an independent cohort replicated the association. A total of 150 or so TCR beta chains were listed by the study as associated with cytomegalovirus. Specific HLA alleles were associated with 16,951 TCR beta sequences at a false discovery rate of 0.05 in a later analysis. The sequencing pipeline was judged likely to have produced a cluster of highly shared sequence variants as a technical artifact. A later analysis found that HLA-associated TCR beta chains were more clonally expanded and had lower generation probabilities than equally common non-associated chains. Correlated functional status among segregating V segments might reflect linkage disequilibrium, but an unknown experimental factor could not be ruled out.

This clonotype was sampled from a male donor in good health and CMV-seropositive. The sequenced sample consisted of PBMCs. Rearrangement joined TRBV2 to TRBJ2-7; the D gene cannot be named for sure. The nucleotides read TGTGCCAGCATTTATCGCCATATAGAGTCCTACGAGCAGTACTTC. Its protein reads: CASIYRHIESYEQYF.